Below, one T cell receptor beta chain is given with its context. This record belongs to a study of T-cell reconstitution after alpha-beta-depleted transplantation in children. TCRbeta library construction was performed incorporating unique molecular identifiers. Using its own MiXCR run on the PCR reads, TCRdb lists one record per CDR3 protein. The sample lists approximately 490,000 distinct CDR3 sequences; approximately 12% were seen once. The length of the CDR3 is 16 residues. The V gene's germline CDR1 is SNHLY and CDR2 FYNNEI. V shed 6 bases and J 1 base; nucleotides not matched to a gene: 4. The sample in question was PBMCs from the stem cell graft donor, obtained from the stem cell graft. This chain uses TRBV2 with TRBJ2-7; the match to TRBD2 covers 15 bases. This clonotype was obtained from a human donor who donated a stem cell graft to a child with combined immunodeficiency. The CDR3: CASSRTSGRVSYEQYF. For the CDR3, the DNA is TGTGCCAGCAGCCGGACTAGCGGGAGGGTTTCCTACGAGCAGTACTTC.